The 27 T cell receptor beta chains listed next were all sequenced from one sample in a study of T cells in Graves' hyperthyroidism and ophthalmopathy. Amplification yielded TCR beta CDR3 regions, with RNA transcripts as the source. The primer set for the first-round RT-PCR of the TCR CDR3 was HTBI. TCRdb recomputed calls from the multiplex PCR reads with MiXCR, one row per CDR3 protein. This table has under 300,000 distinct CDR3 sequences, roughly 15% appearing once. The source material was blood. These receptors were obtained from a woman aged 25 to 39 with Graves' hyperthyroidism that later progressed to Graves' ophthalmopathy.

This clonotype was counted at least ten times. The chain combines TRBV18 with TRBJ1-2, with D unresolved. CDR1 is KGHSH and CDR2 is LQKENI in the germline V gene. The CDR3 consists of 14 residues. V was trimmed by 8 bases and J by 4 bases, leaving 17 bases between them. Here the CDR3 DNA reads TGTGCCAGCAACACCGGGCTGCCGGGCTATGGCTACACCTTC. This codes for CASNTGLPGYGYTF.

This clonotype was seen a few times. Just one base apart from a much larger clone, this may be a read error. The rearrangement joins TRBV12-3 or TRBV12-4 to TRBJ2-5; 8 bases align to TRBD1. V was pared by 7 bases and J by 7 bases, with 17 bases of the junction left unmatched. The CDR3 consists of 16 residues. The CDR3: CASTSGQGRIKGTQYF. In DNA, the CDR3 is TGTGCCAGCACCAGTGGACAGGGCAGAATCAAGGGGACCCAGTACTTC.

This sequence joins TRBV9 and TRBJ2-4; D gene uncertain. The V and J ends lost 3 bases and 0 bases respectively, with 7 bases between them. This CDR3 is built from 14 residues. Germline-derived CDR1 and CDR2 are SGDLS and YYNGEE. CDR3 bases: TGTGCCAGCAGCGAGGGAATAGCCAAAAACATTCAGTACTTC. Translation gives CASSEGIAKNIQYF.

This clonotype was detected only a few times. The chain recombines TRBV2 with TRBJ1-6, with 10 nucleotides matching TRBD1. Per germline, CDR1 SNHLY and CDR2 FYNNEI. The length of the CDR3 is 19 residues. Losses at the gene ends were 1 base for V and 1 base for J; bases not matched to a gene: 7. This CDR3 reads CASSEDLGQGVSYNSPLHF. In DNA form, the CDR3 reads TGTGCCAGCAGTGAAGATCTCGGACAGGGGGTATCCTATAATTCACCCCTCCACTTT.

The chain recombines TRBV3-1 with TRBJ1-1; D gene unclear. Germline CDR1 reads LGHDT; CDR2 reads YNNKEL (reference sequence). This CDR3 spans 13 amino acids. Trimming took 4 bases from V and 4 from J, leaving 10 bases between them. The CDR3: CASSRPPATEAFF. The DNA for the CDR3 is TGTGCCAGCAGCCGACCGCCAGCCACTGAAGCTTTCTTT.

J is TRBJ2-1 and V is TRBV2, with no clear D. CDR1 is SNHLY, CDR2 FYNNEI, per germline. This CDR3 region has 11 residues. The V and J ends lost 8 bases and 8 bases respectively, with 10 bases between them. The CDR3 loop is CASLALYEQFF. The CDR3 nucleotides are TGTGCCAGCCTCGCTTTATATGAGCAGTTCTTC.

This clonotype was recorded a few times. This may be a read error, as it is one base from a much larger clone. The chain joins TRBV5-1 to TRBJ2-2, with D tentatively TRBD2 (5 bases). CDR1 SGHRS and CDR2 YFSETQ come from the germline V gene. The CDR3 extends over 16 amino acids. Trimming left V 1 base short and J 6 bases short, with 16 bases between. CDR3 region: CASSLFSGIPPGELFF. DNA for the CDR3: TGCGCCAGCAGCTTGTTCTCGGGAATCCCCCCCGGGGAGCTGTTTTTT. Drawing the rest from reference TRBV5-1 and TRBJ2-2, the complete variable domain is KAGVTQTPRYLIKTRGQQVTLSCSPISGHRSVSWYQQTPGQGLQFLFEYFSETQRNKGNFPGRFSGRQFSNSRSEMNVSTLELGDSALYLCASSLFSGIPPGELFFGEGSRLTVL.

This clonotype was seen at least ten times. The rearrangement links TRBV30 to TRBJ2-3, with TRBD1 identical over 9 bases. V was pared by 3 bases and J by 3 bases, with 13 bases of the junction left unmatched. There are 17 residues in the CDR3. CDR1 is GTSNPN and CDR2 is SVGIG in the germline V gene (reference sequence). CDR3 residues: CAWRILPGQGETDTQYF. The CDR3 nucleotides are TGTGCCTGGAGGATCCTCCCGGGACAGGGAGAGACAGATACGCAGTATTTT.

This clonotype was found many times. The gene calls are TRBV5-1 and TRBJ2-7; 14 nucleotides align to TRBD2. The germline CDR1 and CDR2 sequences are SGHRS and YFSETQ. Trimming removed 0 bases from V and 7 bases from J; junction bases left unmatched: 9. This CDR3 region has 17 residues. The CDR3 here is CASSLARLAGGTMEQYF. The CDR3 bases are TGCGCCAGCAGCTTGGCCCGACTAGCGGGAGGGACCATGGAGCAGTACTTC. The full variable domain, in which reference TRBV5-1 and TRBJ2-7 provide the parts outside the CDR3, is KAGVTQTPRYLIKTRGQQVTLSCSPISGHRSVSWYQQTPGQGLQFLFEYFSETQRNKGNFPGRFSGRQFSNSRSEMNVSTLELGDSALYLCASSLARLAGGTMEQYFGPGTRLTVT.

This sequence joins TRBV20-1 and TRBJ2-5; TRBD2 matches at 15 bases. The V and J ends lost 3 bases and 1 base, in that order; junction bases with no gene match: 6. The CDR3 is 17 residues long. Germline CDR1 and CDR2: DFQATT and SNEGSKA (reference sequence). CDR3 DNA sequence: TGCAGTGCTAGGGGTGGACTAGCGGGAGGGGCCCAAGAGACCCAGTACTTC. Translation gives CSARGGLAGGAQETQYF.

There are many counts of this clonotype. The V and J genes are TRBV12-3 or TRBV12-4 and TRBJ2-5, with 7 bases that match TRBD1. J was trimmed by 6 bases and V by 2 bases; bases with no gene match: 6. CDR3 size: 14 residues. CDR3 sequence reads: CASSLPTGRQTQYF. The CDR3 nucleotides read TGTGCCAGCAGTTTACCGACAGGGCGACAGACCCAGTACTTC.

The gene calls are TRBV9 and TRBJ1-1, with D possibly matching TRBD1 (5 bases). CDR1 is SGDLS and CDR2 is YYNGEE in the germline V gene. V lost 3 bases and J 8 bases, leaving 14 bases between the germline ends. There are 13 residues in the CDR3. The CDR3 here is CASSGPRDFEAFF. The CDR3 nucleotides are TGTGCCAGCAGCGGTCCCCGGGACTTCGAAGCTTTCTTT.

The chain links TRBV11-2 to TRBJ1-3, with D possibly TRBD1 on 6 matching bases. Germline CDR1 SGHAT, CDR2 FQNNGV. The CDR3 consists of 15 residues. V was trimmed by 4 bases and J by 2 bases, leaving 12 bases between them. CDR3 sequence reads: CASSSSGVAGNTIYF. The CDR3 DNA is TGTGCCAGCAGCTCATCAGGGGTTGCTGGAAACACCATATATTTT.

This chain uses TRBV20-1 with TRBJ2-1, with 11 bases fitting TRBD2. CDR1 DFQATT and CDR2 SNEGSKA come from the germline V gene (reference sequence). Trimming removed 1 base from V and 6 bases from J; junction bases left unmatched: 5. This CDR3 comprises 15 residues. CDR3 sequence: CSARGGLAVINEQFF. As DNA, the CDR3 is TGCAGTGCTAGAGGGGGACTAGCGGTCATCAATGAGCAGTTCTTC.

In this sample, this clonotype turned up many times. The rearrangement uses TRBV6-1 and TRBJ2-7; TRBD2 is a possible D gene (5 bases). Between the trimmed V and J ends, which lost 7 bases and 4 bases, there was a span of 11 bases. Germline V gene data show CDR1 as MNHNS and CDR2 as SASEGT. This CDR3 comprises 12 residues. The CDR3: CASKFSDYEQYF. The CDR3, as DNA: TGTGCCAGCAAATTTAGCGATTACGAGCAGTACTTC.

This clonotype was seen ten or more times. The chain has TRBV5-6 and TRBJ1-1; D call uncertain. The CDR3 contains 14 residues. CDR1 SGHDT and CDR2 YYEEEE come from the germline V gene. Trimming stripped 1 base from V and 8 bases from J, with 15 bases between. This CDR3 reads CASSLNTRVLEAFF. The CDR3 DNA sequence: TGTGCCAGCAGCTTGAATACCCGAGTGTTGGAAGCTTTCTTT.

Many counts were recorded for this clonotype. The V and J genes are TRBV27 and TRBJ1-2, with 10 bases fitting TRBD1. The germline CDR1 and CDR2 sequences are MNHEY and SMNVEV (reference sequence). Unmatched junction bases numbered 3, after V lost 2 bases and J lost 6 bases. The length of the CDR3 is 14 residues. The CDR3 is CASSLRQGADGYTF. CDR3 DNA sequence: TGTGCCAGCAGTTTAAGACAGGGGGCCGATGGCTACACCTTC.

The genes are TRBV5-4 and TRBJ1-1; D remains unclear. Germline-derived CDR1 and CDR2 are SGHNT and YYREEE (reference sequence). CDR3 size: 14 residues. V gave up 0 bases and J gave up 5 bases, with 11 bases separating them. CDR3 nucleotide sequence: TGTGCCAGCAGCTTGGGGGCCGGGGAGACTGAAGCTTTCTTT. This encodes CASSLGAGETEAFF.

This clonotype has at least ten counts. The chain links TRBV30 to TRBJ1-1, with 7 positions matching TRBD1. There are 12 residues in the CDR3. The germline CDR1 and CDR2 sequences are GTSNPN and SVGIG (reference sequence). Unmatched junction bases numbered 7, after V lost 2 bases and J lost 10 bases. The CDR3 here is CAWSPFQGGAFF. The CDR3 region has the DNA TGTGCCTGGAGTCCATTTCAGGGGGGAGCTTTCTTT.

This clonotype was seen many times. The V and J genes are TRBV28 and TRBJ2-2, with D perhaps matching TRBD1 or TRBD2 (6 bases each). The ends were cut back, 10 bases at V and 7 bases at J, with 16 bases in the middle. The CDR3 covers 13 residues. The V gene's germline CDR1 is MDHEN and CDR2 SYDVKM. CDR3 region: CATTGRWGGELFF. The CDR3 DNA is TGTGCCACCACAGGGAGGTGGGGCGGGGAGCTGTTTTTT.

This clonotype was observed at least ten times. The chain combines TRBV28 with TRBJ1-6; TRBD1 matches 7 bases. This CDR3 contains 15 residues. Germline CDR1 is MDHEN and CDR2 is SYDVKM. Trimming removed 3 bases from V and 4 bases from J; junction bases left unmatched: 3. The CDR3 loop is CASSFRDSYNSPLHF. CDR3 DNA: TGTGCCAGCAGTTTTAGGGACAGTTATAATTCACCCCTCCACTTT.

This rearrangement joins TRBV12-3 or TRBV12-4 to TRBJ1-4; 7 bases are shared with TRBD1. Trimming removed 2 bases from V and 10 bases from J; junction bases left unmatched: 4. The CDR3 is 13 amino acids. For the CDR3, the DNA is TGTGCCAGCAGTTTACAGGGGGGCGGAAAACTGTTTTTT. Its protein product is CASSLQGGGKLFF.

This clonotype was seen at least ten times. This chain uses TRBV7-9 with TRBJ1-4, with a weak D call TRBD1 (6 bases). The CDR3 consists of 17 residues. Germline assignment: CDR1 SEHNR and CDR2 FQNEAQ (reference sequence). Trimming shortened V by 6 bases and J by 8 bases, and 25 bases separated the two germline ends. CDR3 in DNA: TGTGCCAGCAGTGATTGGACAGATCTCGGATTAGGCGAAAAACTGTTTTTT. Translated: CASSDWTDLGLGEKLFF.

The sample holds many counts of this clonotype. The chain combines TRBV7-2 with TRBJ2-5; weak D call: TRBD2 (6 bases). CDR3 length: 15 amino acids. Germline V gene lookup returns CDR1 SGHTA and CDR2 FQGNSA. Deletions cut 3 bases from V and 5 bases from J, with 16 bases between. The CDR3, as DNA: TGTGCCAGCAGCTTCTTCCGTCGGGAGTTGGAGACCCAGTACTTC. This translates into CASSFFRRELETQYF.

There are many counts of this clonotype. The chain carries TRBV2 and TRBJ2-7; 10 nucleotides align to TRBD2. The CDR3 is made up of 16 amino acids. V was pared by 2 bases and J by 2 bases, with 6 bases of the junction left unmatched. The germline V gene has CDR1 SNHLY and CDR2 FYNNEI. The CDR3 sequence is CASSESRLAGAYEQYF. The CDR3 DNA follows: TGTGCCAGCAGTGAATCCCGGCTAGCGGGGGCCTACGAGCAGTACTTC. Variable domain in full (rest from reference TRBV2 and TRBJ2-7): EPEVTQTPSHQVTQMGQEVILRCVPISNHLYFYWYRQILGQKVEFLVSFYNNEISEKSEIFDDQFSVERPDGSNFTLKIRSTKLEDSAMYFCASSESRLAGAYEQYFGPGTRLTVT.

CDR3 residues: CASSLSGNDYNEQFF. CDR3 in DNA: TGCGCCAGCAGCTTAAGCGGAAATGACTACAATGAGCAGTTCTTC. V gene TRBV5-1 combines with J gene TRBJ2-1; a weak D match, TRBD2 (5 bases). Per the germline V gene, CDR1 is SGHRS and CDR2 is YFSETQ. The CDR3 extends over 15 amino acids. Trimming removed 2 bases at V and 3 bases at J, with 12 bases between.

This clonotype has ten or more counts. The CDR3 region has the DNA TGTGCCAGCAGTTACGGCTACAGCACTGAAGCTTTCTTT. Translated, it gives CASSYGYSTEAFF. The chain carries TRBV6-2 or TRBV6-3 and TRBJ1-1, with D unclear. CDR3 size: 13 residues. The germline gives CDR1 MNHEY, CDR2 SVGEGT. Deletions cut 2 bases from V and 4 bases from J, with 8 bases between.